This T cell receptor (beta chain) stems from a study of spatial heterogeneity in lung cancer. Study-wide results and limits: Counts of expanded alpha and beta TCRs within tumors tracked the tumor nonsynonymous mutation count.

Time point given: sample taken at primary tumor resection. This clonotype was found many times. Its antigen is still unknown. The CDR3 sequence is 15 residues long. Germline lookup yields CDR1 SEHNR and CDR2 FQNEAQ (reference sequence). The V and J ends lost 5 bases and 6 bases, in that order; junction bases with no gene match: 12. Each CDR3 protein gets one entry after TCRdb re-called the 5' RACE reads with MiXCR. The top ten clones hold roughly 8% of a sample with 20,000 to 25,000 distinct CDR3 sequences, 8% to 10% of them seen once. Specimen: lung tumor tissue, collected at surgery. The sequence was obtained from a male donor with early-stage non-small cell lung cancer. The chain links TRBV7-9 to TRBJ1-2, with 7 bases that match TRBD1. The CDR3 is CASSPNNRGTDGYTF. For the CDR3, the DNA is TGTGCCAGCAGCCCTAATAACAGGGGTACGGATGGCTACACCTTC.